This T cell receptor (beta chain) was observed in a study of cytomegalovirus exposure and HLA in healthy donors. The V gene lost 3 bases and the J gene lost 3 bases, with 17 bases spanning the gap. The V gene's germline CDR1 is MDHEN and CDR2 SYDVKM. The CDR3 is 16 amino acids. Findings of the study overall: Most TCR sequences proved rare, with some public TCRs found in many donors. Later analysis indicated greater clonal expansion among HLA-associated TCR beta chains than among equally common other chains. As a later analysis revealed, the rate of TCR association differed by HLA locus, with DRB1 most and HLA-C fewest.

Primers for the PCR totalled 60 Vbeta and 13 Jbeta. Only in-frame clones appear in the TCRdb table, and some are missing; sequencing was by immunoSEQ multiplex PCR. The sample records some 120,000 clones, just over 15% being singletons. This clone appeared a few times. Its antigen is still unknown. The source is a woman aged 18-29 years in good health and CMV-seronegative. The V and J genes are TRBV28 and TRBJ1-1; perhaps TRBD1 as D (5 bases). The specimen was PBMCs. CDR3 sequence (DNA): TGTGCCAGCAGTTTGGGGTACGGGGGAAGGGACACTGAAGCTTTCTTT. It encodes CASSLGYGGRDTEAFF. Supplemented by reference TRBV28 and TRBJ1-1, the full variable domain reads DVKVTQSSRYLVKRTGEKVFLECVQDMDHENMFWYRQDPGLGLRLIYFSYDVKMKEKGDIPEGYSVSREKKERFSLILESASTNQTSMYLCASSLGYGGRDTEAFFGQGTRLTVV.